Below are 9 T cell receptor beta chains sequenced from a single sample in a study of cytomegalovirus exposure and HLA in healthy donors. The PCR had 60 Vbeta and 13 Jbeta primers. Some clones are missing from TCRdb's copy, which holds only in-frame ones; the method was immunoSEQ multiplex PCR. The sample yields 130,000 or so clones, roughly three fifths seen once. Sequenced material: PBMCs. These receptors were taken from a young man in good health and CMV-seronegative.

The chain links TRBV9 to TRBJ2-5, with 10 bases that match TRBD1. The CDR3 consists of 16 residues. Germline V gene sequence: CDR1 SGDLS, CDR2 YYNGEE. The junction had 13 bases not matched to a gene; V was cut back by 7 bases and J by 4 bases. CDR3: CASSTPGQGIRETQYF. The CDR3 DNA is TGTGCCAGCTCAACTCCGGGACAGGGGATTCGAGAGACCCAGTACTTC.

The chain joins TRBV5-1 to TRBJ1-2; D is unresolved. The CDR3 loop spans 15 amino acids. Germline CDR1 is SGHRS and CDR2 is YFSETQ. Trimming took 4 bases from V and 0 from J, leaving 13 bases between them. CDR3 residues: CASSPEGVPNYGYTF. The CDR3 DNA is TGCGCCAGCAGCCCCGAGGGTGTGCCTAACTATGGCTACACCTTC.

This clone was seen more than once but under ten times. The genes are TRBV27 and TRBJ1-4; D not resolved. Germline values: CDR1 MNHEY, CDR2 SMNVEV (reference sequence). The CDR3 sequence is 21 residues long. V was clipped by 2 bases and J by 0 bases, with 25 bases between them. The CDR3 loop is CASSLRLPIGVIRPTNEKLFF. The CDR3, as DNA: TGTGCCAGCAGTTTACGCCTTCCGATCGGGGTAATAAGACCAACTAATGAAAAACTGTTTTTT.

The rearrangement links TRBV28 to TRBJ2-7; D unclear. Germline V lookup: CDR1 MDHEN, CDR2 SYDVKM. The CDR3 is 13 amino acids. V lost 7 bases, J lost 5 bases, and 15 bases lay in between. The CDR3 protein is CASISPWANEQYF. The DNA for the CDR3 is TGTGCCAGCATATCCCCCTGGGCCAACGAGCAGTACTTC.

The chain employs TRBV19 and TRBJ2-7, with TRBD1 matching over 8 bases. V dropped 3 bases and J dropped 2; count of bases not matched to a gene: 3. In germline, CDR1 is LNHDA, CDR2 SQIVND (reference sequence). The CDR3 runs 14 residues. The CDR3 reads CASSIEQGAYEQYF. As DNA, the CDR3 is TGTGCCAGTAGTATTGAACAGGGGGCCTACGAGCAGTACTTC.

The CDR3 reads CASRAGTGVFVTEAFF. DNA of the CDR3: TGTGCCAGCAGGGCCGGGACAGGGGTTTTTGTCACTGAAGCTTTCTTT. This chain links TRBV27 with TRBJ1-1, with TRBD1 identical over 10 bases. Germline values: CDR1 MNHEY, CDR2 SMNVEV (reference sequence). V lost 6 bases, J lost 4 bases, and 11 bases stayed unmatched. The CDR3 totals 16 residues.

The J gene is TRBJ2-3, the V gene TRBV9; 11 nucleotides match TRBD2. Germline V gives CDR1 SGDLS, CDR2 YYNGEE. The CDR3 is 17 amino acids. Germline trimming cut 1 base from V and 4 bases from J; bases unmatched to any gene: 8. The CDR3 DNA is TGTGCCAGCAGCGTACTCCAATCTAGCGGGGGGCCAGATACGCAGTATTTT. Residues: CASSVLQSSGGPDTQYF.

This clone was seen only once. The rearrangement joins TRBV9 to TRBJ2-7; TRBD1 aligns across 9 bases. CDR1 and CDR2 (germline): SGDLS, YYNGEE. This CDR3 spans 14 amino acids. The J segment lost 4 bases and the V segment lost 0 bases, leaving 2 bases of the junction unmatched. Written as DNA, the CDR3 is TGTGCCAGCAGCGTAGGGGACAGGGCTTACGAGCAGTACTTC. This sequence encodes CASSVGDRAYEQYF.

The DNA for the CDR3 is TGTGCCAGCAGTCTGAGGGTCAGCTCTGGAAACACCATATATTTT. This translates into CASSLRVSSGNTIYF. The chain is built from TRBV27 and TRBJ1-3; D remains ambiguous. The CDR3 is 15 amino acids. Germline V gene sequence: CDR1 MNHEY, CDR2 SMNVEV (reference sequence). V gave up 5 bases and J gave up 0 bases, with 11 bases separating them.